The 15 T cell receptor beta chains in this list originate from one sample, sequenced in a study of monozygotic twins with inflammatory bowel disease. TCRdb reprocessed the 5' RACE reads and stores each CDR3 protein as one record, lacking DNA. The table for this sample gives more than 350,000 distinct CDR3 sequences. The sample comprised blood. The receptors derive from a human donor with ulcerative colitis or Crohn's disease, or a healthy co-twin of an affected twin (not recorded which).

The V gene is TRBV10-3, the J gene TRBJ1-2. Germline-derived CDR1 and CDR2 are ENHRY and SYGVKD. This CDR3 is built from 14 residues. The CDR3 sequence: CAISELIREYGYTF.

This chain joins TRBV12-3 or TRBV12-4 and TRBJ2-2; TCRdb calls TRBD1, which cannot be checked without DNA. CDR3 length: 16 amino acids. This chain's CDR3 is CASSPAPRLTVGELFF.

This chain connects TRBV29-1 to TRBJ2-3; checking the TCRdb D call of TRBD2 is not possible without DNA. Per the germline V gene, CDR1 is SQVTM and CDR2 is ANQGSEA. The CDR3 extends over 14 amino acids. CDR3 region: CSGELAKHTDTQYF.

V gene TRBV5-1 combines with J gene TRBJ2-7. Germline CDR1 SGHRS, CDR2 YFSETQ. The CDR3 is 16 amino acids. This CDR3 reads CASSLENRGRLYEQYF.

The rearrangement joins TRBV29-1 to TRBJ1-1; TCRdb lists TRBD1, though no DNA is available to test this call. This CDR3 spans 13 amino acids. CDR1 is SQVTM and CDR2 is ANQGSEA in the germline V gene. This CDR3 is CSVEGQRATEAFF.

The chain has TRBV14 and TRBJ2-7. The CDR3 covers 15 residues. Germline V lookup: CDR1 SGHDN, CDR2 FVKESK. The CDR3 sequence is CASSQDLGSVYEQYF.

This chain connects TRBV5-1 to TRBJ1-2; TCRdb outputs TRBD1, but without DNA this stays unchecked. There are 15 residues in the CDR3. CDR1 is SGHRS, CDR2 YFSETQ, per germline. The CDR3 loop is CASSLAITGDVGYTF.

The gene calls are TRBV4-2 and TRBJ1-3; TCRdb proposes TRBD1, but this gene call is untestable without DNA. Germline V lookup: CDR1 LGHNA, CDR2 YNFKEQ. The CDR3 spans 16 residues. The chain's CDR3 is CASSQETGSFGNTIYF.

The chain employs TRBV6-6 and TRBJ2-3; TCRdb's D call of TRBD1 is untestable without DNA. The CDR3 consists of 13 residues. Germline loops: CDR1 MNHNY, CDR2 SVGAGI (reference sequence). CDR3: CAGGARGGDTQYF.

The chain joins TRBV29-1 to TRBJ2-1; with no DNA, the TCRdb D assignment of TRBD2 cannot be verified. Germline V gene lookup returns CDR1 SQVTM and CDR2 ANQGSEA. The CDR3 contains 12 residues. Here the CDR3 reads CSVSGTSGSGFF.

The genes are TRBV7-3 and TRBJ2-7; TCRdb designates TRBD2, a call that cannot be tested without DNA. CDR3 length: 15 amino acids. Germline V CDR1 and CDR2: SGHTA, FQGTGA. The CDR3 here is CASSLIGTSPYEQYF.

V gene TRBV27 combines with J gene TRBJ2-1; absent DNA, TCRdb's TRBD1 call cannot be checked. The length of the CDR3 is 14 residues. Germline CDR1 and CDR2: MNHEY and SMNVEV (reference sequence). The chain's CDR3 is CASSLLSQAHEQFF.

The rearrangement joins TRBV28 to TRBJ2-1; absent DNA, TCRdb's TRBD2 call cannot be checked. Looked up from germline, CDR1 is MDHEN and CDR2 is SYDVKM. The CDR3 extends over 17 amino acids. CDR3 region: CASSPSMGGRAGNEQFF.

This chain joins TRBV29-1 and TRBJ2-7. Germline lookup yields CDR1 SQVTM and CDR2 ANQGSEA. CDR3 size: 15 residues. CDR3 in amino acids: CSVEDPVGDLYEQYF.

The chain combines TRBV25-1 with TRBJ1-4; TCRdb picks TRBD1, but there is no DNA to check that call. Looked up from germline, CDR1 is MGHDK and CDR2 is SYGVNS. This CDR3 is 14 amino acids long. The CDR3 sequence: CASSEGTASWKLFF.